These 5 T cell receptor beta chains share one sample of origin, sequenced in a study of blood T cells in healthy people across ages (dated by TCRdb to between 2015 and 2017). Receptor amplification or capture employed 5' RACE. Sequencing was carried out with an Illumina HiSeq 2500. The second PCR ran for roughly 7 to 12 cycles and used a J-beta primer mix along with a sample-barcoded 5' primer. TCRdb ran its own pipeline on the public reads, namely fastp trimming at Q25 and MiXCR clone calling, and kept in-frame beta chains. CDR3 protein sequences are deduplicated, and each keeps its most common genes and DNA. The sample table contains approximately 600,000 distinct CDR3 sequences; only one count was recorded for roughly three fifths of them. The ten largest account for 30% to 45% of the sample. The source material was blood. These receptors were obtained from a man aged 55 to 70 in good health.

The chain has TRBV9 and TRBJ2-7, with 9 bases that match TRBD2. The last part of the DNA fits TRBJ2-5 better; the J call may be wrong. The CDR3 is 17 amino acids. Germline V gene sequence: CDR1 SGDLS, CDR2 YYNGEE. The CDR3 DNA reads as TGTGCCAGCAGCGTAGCCGGCGCTAGCGGGGAGGGAGAGACCCAGTACTTC. This translates into CASSVAGASGEGETQYF.

The rearrangement links TRBV5-1 to TRBJ1-1; D gene unclear. V lost 1 base and J 2 bases, leaving 9 bases between the germline ends. Germline lookup yields CDR1 SGHRS and CDR2 YFSETQ. This CDR3 is built from 14 residues. DNA for the CDR3: TGCGCCAGCAGCTTGCAGGTTGTTAACACTGAAGCTTTCTTT. This gives the protein CASSLQVVNTEAFF. Supplemented by reference TRBV5-1 and TRBJ1-1, the full variable domain reads KAGVTQTPRYLIKTRGQQVTLSCSPISGHRSVSWYQQTPGQGLQFLFEYFSETQRNKGNFPGRFSGRQFSNSRSEMNVSTLELGDSALYLCASSLQVVNTEAFFGQGTRLTVV.

CDR3 sequence reads: CASSQRGGSYNSPLHF. The CDR3, as DNA: TGTGCCAGCAGCCAAAGGGGCGGCTCCTATAATTCACCCCTCCACTTT. The chain uses TRBV4-2 and TRBJ1-6; tentative D call: TRBD1 (5 bases). The germline V gene has CDR1 LGHNA and CDR2 YNFKEQ. This CDR3 is built from 16 residues. V was clipped by 2 bases and J by 0 bases, with 8 bases between them.

This clonotype was counted only a few times. The chain joins TRBV4-2 to TRBJ2-5; D gene uncertain. The germline V gene encodes CDR1 LGHNA and CDR2 YNFKEQ. Trimming took 1 base from V and 4 from J, leaving 13 bases between them. This CDR3 contains 15 residues. The CDR3 DNA sequence: TGTGCCAGCAGCCAAGTCGGACCGGGCGGAGAGACCCAGTACTTC. Translated, it gives CASSQVGPGGETQYF.

This clonotype was observed a handful of times. The V gene is TRBV7-9, the J gene TRBJ2-5; D is ambiguous. The CDR3 length is 14 residues. Germline CDR1 SEHNR, CDR2 FQNEAQ (reference sequence). V dropped 4 bases and J dropped 2 bases, with 11 bases sitting between them. CDR3 loop: CASSWGFGQETQYF. In DNA, the CDR3 is TGTGCCAGCAGCTGGGGTTTTGGTCAAGAGACCCAGTACTTC. The full variable domain, its missing parts supplied by reference TRBV7-9 and TRBJ2-5, is DTGVSQNPRHKITKRGQNVTFRCDPISEHNRLYWYRQTLGQGPEFLTYFQNEAQLEKSRLLSDRFSAERPKGSFSTLEIQRTEQGDSAMYLCASSWGFGQETQYFGPGTRLLVL.